A selection of T cell receptor beta chains follows, all from one sample in a study of shared clonotypes between healthy human individuals. Generated by immunoSEQ multiplex PCR, the TCRdb table keeps only in-frame clones and is missing some. The sample lists roughly 2.1 million clones, about 92% occurring once. Material for sequencing was naive CD8+ T cells from PBMCs. These receptors were collected from a young man in good health. Some clones in this sample may be carry-over from other donors' samples. Both conserved end residues are part of each CDR3. The D gene is left open where the match is weak. The size entry is marked missing in some rows and otherwise reads once, few, many or a size class.

TRBD2	.	TRBV27	TRBJ2-5	TGTGCCAGTTGCCCGGGAGGGGAGACCCAGTACTTC	CASCPGGETQYF
TRBD1	.	TRBV27	TRBJ1-5	TGTGCCAGCAGTGCCGGGACAGGGAGTAATCAGCCCCAGCATTTT	CASSAGTGSNQPQHF
.	.	TRBV11-2	TRBJ2-2	TGTGCCGCCCAGGGCGGCGGGGAGCTGTTTTTT	CAAQGGGELFF
.	.	TRBV27	TRBJ2-7	TGTGCCAGCAGGAGGGGGGGCAGTCTGAACGAGCAGTACTTC	CASRRGGSLNEQYF
.	.	TRBV29-1	TRBJ1-1	TGCAGCGTTGAAGATCTACAGGGAGCTTTCTTT	CSVEDLQGAFF
.	.	TRBV9	TRBJ2-7	TGTGCCAGCAGCGTAGGGAGGGGGCCCTACGAGCAGTACTTC	CASSVGRGPYEQYF
.	.	TRBV6-5	TRBJ1-6	TGTGCCAGCGGAACGGATAATTCACCCCTCCACTTT	CASGTDNSPLHF
TRBD1	.	TRBV9	TRBJ2-7	TGTGCCAGCAGCGTAGGGGCGCAGGGGGCCTACGAGCAGTACTTC	CASSVGAQGAYEQYF
.	.	TRBV10-1	TRBJ2-2	TGCGCCAGCAGTGAGATGGGGGCCGGGGAGCTGTTTTTT	CASSEMGAGELFF
.	.	TRBV4-2	TRBJ2-7	TGTGCCAGCAGCCCCCAGGGAGCCGCCTACGAGCAGTACTTC	CASSPQGAAYEQYF
TRBD2	.	TRBV27	TRBJ2-1	TGTGCCAGCAGCCACACTAGCGGGTACTACAATGAGCAGTTCTTC	CASSHTSGYYNEQFF
.	.	TRBV5-8	TRBJ2-7	TGTGCCAGCAGTTCAGCCTATTACGCCTACGAGCAGTACTTC	CASSSAYYAYEQYF
TRBD2	.	TRBV11-2	TRBJ2-7	TGTGCCAGCAGCTTAGCCAGCGGGACCTCCTACGAGCAGTACTTC	CASSLASGTSYEQYF
TRBD1	.	TRBV29-1	TRBJ2-1	TGCAGCGTAAGACCGGGACAGGGAGACAATGAGCAGTTCTTC	CSVRPGQGDNEQFF
TRBD2	.	TRBV6-1	TRBJ2-7	TGTGCCAGCAGCGAAGGGGCGGGAGTCACCTACGAGCAGTACTTC	CASSEGAGVTYEQYF
TRBD1	.	TRBV19	TRBJ2-3	TGTGCCAGTAGTGCCCGGGACAGGGTTCTGGATACGCAGTATTTT	CASSARDRVLDTQYF
TRBD2	.	TRBV27	TRBJ2-5	TGTGCCAGCAGTTTAACTAGCGGGAGACAAGAGACCCAGTACTTC	CASSLTSGRQETQYF
.	few	TRBV6-1	TRBJ1-1	TGTGCCAGCAGTGATTCAGACTACACTGAAGCTTTCTTT	CASSDSDYTEAFF
.	.	TRBV9	TRBJ1-1	TGTGCCAGCAGCGCACAACAGGGCAGGAACACTGAAGCTTTCTTT	CASSAQQGRNTEAFF
.	.	TRBV7-9	TRBJ2-5	TGTGCCTGGCGCGGGTTTTGGGAGACCCAGTACTTC	CAWRGFWETQYF
TRBD1	.	TRBV27	TRBJ1-1	TGTGCCAGCAGTTTATGGCCGACAGGGGCGTCGAACACTGAAGCTTTCTTT	CASSLWPTGASNTEAFF
TRBD1	once	TRBV23-1	TRBJ2-1	TGCGCCAGCGACCGGGACAGGGTTGTTCAAAGCTCCTACAATGAGCAGTTCTTC	CASDRDRVVQSSYNEQFF
.	.	TRBV14	TRBJ1-2	TGTGCCAGCAGCCAAGATCTGGGACGGGGCCCATATGGCTACACCTTC	CASSQDLGRGPYGYTF
.	.	TRBV10-3	TRBJ2-6	TGTGCCATCAGGGAATACACCCCGGACATAAGTCCCATCTCTGGGGCCAACGTCCTGACTTTC	CAIREYTPDISPISGANVLTF
TRBD2	.	TRBV2	TRBJ2-7	TGTGCCAGCCGGACGGGACTACGAGACTACGAGCAGTACTTC	CASRTGLRDYEQYF
.	.	TRBV4-1	TRBJ1-2	TGCGCCAGCAGCCAGAATCCCGACTATGGCTACACCTTC	CASSQNPDYGYTF
.	.	TRBV6-5	TRBJ2-7	TGCGCCACTGGTCCGGGACCCTACGAGCAGTACTTC	CATGPGPYEQYF
.	few	TRBV7-9	TRBJ1-1	TGTGCCAGCAAGACCCTCGGGGCTGAAGCTTTCTTT	CASKTLGAEAFF
.	few	TRBV4-2	TRBJ1-4	TGTGCCAGCAGCCAAGGGAGCGAAATCGGGGAAAAACTGTTTTTT	CASSQGSEIGEKLFF
TRBD1	.	TRBV19	TRBJ2-7	TGTGCCAGTAGTACGGACAGGGTAAACGAGCAGTACTTC	CASSTDRVNEQYF
TRBD2	few	TRBV19	TRBJ2-7	TGTGCCAGTACCACAAGTAGCGGGCGAGGCTACGAGCAGTACTTC	CASTTSSGRGYEQYF
.	few	TRBV19	TRBJ1-5	TGTGCCAGTAGTATAGAGGCTAATCAGCCCCAGCATTTT	CASSIEANQPQHF
.	.	TRBV27	TRBJ2-7	TGTGCCAGCAGTTCCAGGAGCTCCTACGAGCAGTACTTC	CASSSRSSYEQYF
TRBD2	.	TRBV9	TRBJ2-3	TGTGCCAGCAGCGAGAGCGGGGTCGCAGATACGCAGTATTTT	CASSESGVADTQYF
TRBD2	.	TRBV19	TRBJ2-7	TGTGCCAGTAGCACTCTAGCGGGAGTAGTCTACGAGCAGTACTTC	CASSTLAGVVYEQYF
.	.	TRBV4-3	TRBJ1-5	TGCGCCAGCAGCCCTACGAGGGCGAGCAATCAGCCCCAGCATTTT	CASSPTRASNQPQHF
.	once	TRBV19	TRBJ2-5	TGTGCCAGTAGTTTTACATCCTGGGGGGAGACCCAGTACTTC	CASSFTSWGETQYF
.	.	TRBV15	TRBJ1-1	TGTGCCACCAGCACCACGAGGACGGTGAACACTGAAGCTTTCTTT	CATSTTRTVNTEAFF
.	.	TRBV27	TRBJ2-1	TGTGCCAGCAGTACAACGGGCTCCTACAATGAGCAGTTCTTC	CASSTTGSYNEQFF
.	.	TRBV9	TRBJ1-3	TGTGCCAGCAGCGAGGGCAACTCTGGAAACACCATATATTTT	CASSEGNSGNTIYF
.	.	TRBV27	TRBJ2-7	TGTGCCAGCAGTTTTGCGGAGTCCTACGAGCAGTACTTC	CASSFAESYEQYF
TRBD2	.	TRBV11-2	TRBJ2-4	TGTGCCAGCAGCGATGTTAGGTCTAGCGGGAGACCCAAAAACATTCAGTACTTC	CASSDVRSSGRPKNIQYF
.	.	TRBV29-1	TRBJ2-7	TGCAGCGTTTCGGGGGGCCCCTACGAGCAGTACTTC	CSVSGGPYEQYF
TRBD1	.	TRBV5-6	TRBJ1-5	TGTGCCAGCAGCATCGGACAGGGGATAGCGGGCAATCAGCCCCAGCATTTT	CASSIGQGIAGNQPQHF
TRBD1	.	TRBV19	TRBJ2-1	TGTGCCAGTAGGTCACCGGGACAGGGGCTGCATGAGCAGTTCTTC	CASRSPGQGLHEQFF
.	.	TRBV30	TRBJ2-1	TGTGCCTGGAGTGTAAACAATGAGCAGTTCTTC	CAWSVNNEQFF
TRBD1	.	TRBV15	TRBJ2-7	TGTGCCACCACCAGTGGGACAGGAAGCTCCTACGAGCAGTACTTC	CATTSGTGSSYEQYF
.	.	TRBV19	TRBJ2-7	TGTGCCAGTAGTCCCAGCCTAAGAGGATACGAGCAGTACTTC	CASSPSLRGYEQYF